This section outlines one TCR beta chain sequence together with its context. Its target is unknown. Each sorted population was over 98% pure. The germline CDR1 and CDR2 sequences are LGHNA and YNFKEQ. The CDR3 loop spans 15 amino acids. J gave up 5 bases and V 0 bases, and 4 bases lay outside the gene matches. The sample comes from a study of beta chain features in type 1 diabetes. General study results and limits: Researchers report that Type 1 diabetes patients had moderately but significantly shorter TCRB CDR3s across all four CD4+ subsets. Patients showed naive, central memory and Treg TCRB repertoires that appeared more similar than those of healthy donors.

The entirety of the isolated RNA underwent reverse transcription, so expressed TCRB transcripts were sequenced. Produced via immunoSEQ multiplex PCR; TCRdb's table is partial and in-frame only. Found here are roughly 700,000 clones, 10% to 15% of them singletons; the top ten hold around 0.022%. The sequence derives from a man aged 18 to 29 with type 1 diabetes. The specimen sequenced was naive CD4+ T cells from blood. The chain links TRBV4-2 to TRBJ2-1; TRBD2 agrees at 7 bases. The CDR3, as DNA: TGTGCCAGCAGCCAAGACGGGACTACTCACAATGAGCAGTTCTTC. It translates to CASSQDGTTHNEQFF.